This TCR beta chain was captured in a study of shared clonotypes between healthy human individuals. Looking at the study overall: For every donor, three CD4 naive, three CD4 memory, two CD8 naive and one CD8 memory plates were used. Findings and caveats of the study: Estimated clonotype richness was generally higher in naive than memory subsets.

Details on this clone: Its matching antigen is unknown.

This CDR3 has 14 amino acids. Germline values: CDR1 MDHEN, CDR2 SYDVKM. J was trimmed by 4 bases and V by 6 bases; bases with no gene match: 8. Clones were sequenced by immunoSEQ multiplex PCR, and TCRdb holds only the in-frame ones, with some missing. The table shows 2 million to 2.5 million clones, with more than 85% occurring only once. Sequencing input: naive CD4+ T cells from PBMCs. Subset described: CD45RA+ positively selected. The sequence was collected from a man between 18 and 29 years old in good health. Some clones in this sample may be carry-over from other donors' samples. The J gene is TRBJ2-7, the V gene TRBV28, with 8 bases aligning to TRBD1. CDR3 amino acids: CASRTGGREYEQYF. In nucleotides, the CDR3 is TGTGCCAGCAGAACAGGGGGTAGGGAATACGAGCAGTACTTC.